Described below is a single T cell receptor (beta chain) sequence and its context. The data stem from a study of blood T cells in healthy people across ages. Germline lookup yields CDR1 LGHDT and CDR2 YNNKEL (reference sequence). V lost 1 base and J 4 bases, leaving 10 bases between the germline ends. This CDR3 has 14 amino acids. The second PCR ran about 6 to 11 cycles with a sample-barcoded 5' primer and J-beta primers. One entry per CDR3 protein, called by TCRdb with MiXCR from the 5' RACE reads. The sample records about 1.1 million distinct CDR3 sequences, around two fifths being singletons. The chain employs TRBV3-1 and TRBJ1-1; weak D call: TRBD1 (5 bases). The TCR sequence derives from a man aged 18 to 30 in good health. Sequencing input: blood. DNA for the CDR3: TGTGCCAGCAGCCAAGGGCTGGGGGGCACTGAAGCTTTCTTT. It specifies CASSQGLGGTEAFF.